The source of this T cell receptor beta chain is a study of T-cell reconstitution after alpha-beta-depleted transplantation in children. Overall study results and limits: From newly produced T cells came most of the T-cell counts and diversity one year after transplant. Surviving recipient T cells and thymic progenitors underlay high day-60 TCRbeta diversity in some patients. There were reportedly several hundred expanded graft clones from which alpha-beta T cells came about two months after transplant.

V was clipped by 0 bases and J by 4 bases, with 11 bases between them. Germline V gene sequence: CDR1 SGHRS, CDR2 YFSETQ. The CDR3 covers 15 residues. The sample holds a few counts of this clonotype. The antigen is undetermined. The authors prepared the TCRbeta library with unique molecular identifiers. TCRdb reprocessed the PCR reads with MiXCR, giving one entry per CDR3 protein. The table shows 250,000 to 400,000 distinct CDR3 sequences, with roughly 25% occurring only once. V usage is TRBV5-1 and J usage is TRBJ1-3, with TRBD1 as a possible D gene (5 bases). This TCR was recovered from a male patient younger than 18 who had a stem cell transplant for acute lymphoblastic leukemia, so the T cells may come from the graft donor. Sample: PBMCs, mostly from graft donor cells, taken 180 days after TCRalphabeta/CD19-depleted stem cell transplant. The CDR3 reads CASSLGQSRGNTIYF. CDR3 bases: TGCGCCAGCAGCTTGGGACAGTCCAGAGGAAACACCATATATTTT.